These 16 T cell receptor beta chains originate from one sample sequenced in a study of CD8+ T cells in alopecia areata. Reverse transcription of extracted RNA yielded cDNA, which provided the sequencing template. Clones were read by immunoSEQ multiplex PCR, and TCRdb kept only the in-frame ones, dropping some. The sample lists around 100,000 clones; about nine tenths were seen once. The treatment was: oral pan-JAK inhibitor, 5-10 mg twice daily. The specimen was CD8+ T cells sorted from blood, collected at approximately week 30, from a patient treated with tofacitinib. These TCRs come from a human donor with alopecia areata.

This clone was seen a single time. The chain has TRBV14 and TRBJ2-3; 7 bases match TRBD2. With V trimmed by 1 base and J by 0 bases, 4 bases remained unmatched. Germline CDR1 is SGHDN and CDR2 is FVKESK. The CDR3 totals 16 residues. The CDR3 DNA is TGTGCCAGCAGCCAAGCGGAGCGGGGTAGCACAGATACGCAGTATTTT. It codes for CASSQAERGSTDTQYF.

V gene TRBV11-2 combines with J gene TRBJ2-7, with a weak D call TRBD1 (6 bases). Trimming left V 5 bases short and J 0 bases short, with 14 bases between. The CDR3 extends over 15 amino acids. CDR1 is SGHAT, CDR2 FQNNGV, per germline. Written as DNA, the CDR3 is TGTGCCAGCAGCATAAACAGGGCCTCCTCCTACGAGCAGTACTTC. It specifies CASSINRASSYEQYF.

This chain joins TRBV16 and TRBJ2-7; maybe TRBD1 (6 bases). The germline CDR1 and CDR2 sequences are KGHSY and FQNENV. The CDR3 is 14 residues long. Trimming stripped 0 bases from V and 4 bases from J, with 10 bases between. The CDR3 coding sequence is TGTGCCAGCAGCCAATCGGGACAAGTATACGAGCAGTACTTC. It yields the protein CASSQSGQVYEQYF.

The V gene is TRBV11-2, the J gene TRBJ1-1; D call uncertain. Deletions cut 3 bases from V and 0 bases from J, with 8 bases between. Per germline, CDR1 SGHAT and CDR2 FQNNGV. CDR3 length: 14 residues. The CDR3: CASSFLPLNTEAFF. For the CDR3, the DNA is TGTGCCAGCAGCTTTCTCCCTTTGAACACTGAAGCTTTCTTT.

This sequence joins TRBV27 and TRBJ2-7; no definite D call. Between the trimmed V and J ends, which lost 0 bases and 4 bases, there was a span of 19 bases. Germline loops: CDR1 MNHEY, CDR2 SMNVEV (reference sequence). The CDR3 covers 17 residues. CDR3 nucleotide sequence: TGTGCCAGCAGTTTATCGACGAAAGGGTATGCTCGGTACGAGCAGTACTTC. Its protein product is CASSLSTKGYARYEQYF.

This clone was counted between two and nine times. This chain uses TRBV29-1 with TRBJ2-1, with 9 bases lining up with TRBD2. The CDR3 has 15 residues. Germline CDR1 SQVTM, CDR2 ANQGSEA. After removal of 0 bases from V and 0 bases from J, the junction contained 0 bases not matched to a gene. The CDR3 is CSVEEAGGSYNEQFF. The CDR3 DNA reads TGCAGCGTTGAAGAAGCGGGAGGCTCCTACAATGAGCAGTTCTTC.

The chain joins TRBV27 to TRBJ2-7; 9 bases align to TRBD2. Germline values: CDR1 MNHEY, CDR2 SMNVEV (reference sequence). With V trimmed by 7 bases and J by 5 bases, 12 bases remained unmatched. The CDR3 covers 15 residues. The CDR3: CASTLSAGGRHEQYF. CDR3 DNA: TGTGCCAGCACCCTATCGGCGGGAGGGCGTCACGAGCAGTACTTC.

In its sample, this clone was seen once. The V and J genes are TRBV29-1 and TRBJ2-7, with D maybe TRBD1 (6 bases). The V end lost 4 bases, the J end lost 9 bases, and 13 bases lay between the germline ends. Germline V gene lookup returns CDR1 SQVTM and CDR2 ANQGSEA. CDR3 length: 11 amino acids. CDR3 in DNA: TGCAGCGTTGTTGGGGACAAAGGGCAGTACTTC. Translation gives CSVVGDKGQYF.

For the CDR3, the DNA is TGTGCCAGCAGCTCCAACGACAGGGGACCTGAAGCTTTCTTT. Translation: CASSSNDRGPEAFF. The chain links TRBV7-9 to TRBJ1-1, with 8 bases fitting TRBD1. Germline trimming cut 4 bases from V and 6 bases from J; bases unmatched to any gene: 7. Germline assignment: CDR1 SEHNR and CDR2 FQNEAQ (reference sequence). The CDR3 runs to 14 residues.

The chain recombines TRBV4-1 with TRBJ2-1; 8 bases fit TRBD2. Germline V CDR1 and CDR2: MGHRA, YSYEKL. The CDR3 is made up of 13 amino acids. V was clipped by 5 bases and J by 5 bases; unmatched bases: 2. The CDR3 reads CASSLRGDNEQFF. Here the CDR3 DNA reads TGCGCCAGCAGCTTGCGGGGGGACAATGAGCAGTTCTTC.

The CDR3 is CATRDSDYNEQFF. CDR3 coding DNA: TGTGCCACTCGGGACAGCGACTACAATGAGCAGTTCTTC. The chain couples TRBV2 to TRBJ2-1, with 7 bases fitting TRBD1. CDR1 and CDR2 (germline): SNHLY, FYNNEI. The CDR3 is made up of 13 amino acids. V was pared by 10 bases and J by 3 bases, with 6 bases of the junction left unmatched.

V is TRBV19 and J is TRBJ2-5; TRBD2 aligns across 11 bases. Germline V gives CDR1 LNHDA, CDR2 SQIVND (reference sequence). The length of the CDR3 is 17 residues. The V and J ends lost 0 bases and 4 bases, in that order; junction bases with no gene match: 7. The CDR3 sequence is CASSIDTSGSVGETQYF. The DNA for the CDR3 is TGTGCCAGTAGTATAGATACTAGCGGGAGTGTTGGAGAGACCCAGTACTTC.

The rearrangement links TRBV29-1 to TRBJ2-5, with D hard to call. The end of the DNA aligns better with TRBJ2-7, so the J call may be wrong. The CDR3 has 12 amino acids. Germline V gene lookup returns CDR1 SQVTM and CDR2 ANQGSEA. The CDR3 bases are TGCAGCGCCACACTCGGAACCTACGAGCAGTACTTC. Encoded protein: CSATLGTYEQYF.

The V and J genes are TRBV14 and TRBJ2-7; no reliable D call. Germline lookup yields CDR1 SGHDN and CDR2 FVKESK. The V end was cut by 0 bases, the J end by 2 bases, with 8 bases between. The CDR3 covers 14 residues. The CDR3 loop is CASSQDPWAYEQYF. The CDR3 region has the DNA TGTGCCAGCAGCCAAGATCCGTGGGCCTACGAGCAGTACTTC.

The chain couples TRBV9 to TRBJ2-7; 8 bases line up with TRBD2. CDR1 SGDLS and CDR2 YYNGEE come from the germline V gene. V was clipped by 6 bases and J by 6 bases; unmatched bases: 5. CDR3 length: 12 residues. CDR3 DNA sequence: TGTGCCAGCACGGGACGGGAGGGCGAGCAGTACTTC. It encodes CASTGREGEQYF. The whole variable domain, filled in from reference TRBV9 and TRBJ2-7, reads DSGVTQTPKHLITATGQRVTLRCSPRSGDLSVYWYQQSLDQGLQFLIQYYNGEERAKGNILERFSAQQFPDLHSELNLSSLELGDSALYFCASTGREGEQYFGPGTRLTVT.

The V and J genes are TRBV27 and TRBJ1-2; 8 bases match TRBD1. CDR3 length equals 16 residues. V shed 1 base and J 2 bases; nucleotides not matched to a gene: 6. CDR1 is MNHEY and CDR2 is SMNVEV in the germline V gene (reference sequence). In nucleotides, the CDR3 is TGTGCCAGCAGTTTATGGCAAGGGACAGGCAACTATGGCTACACCTTC. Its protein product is CASSLWQGTGNYGYTF.